These 3 T cell receptor beta chains share one sample of origin, sequenced in a study of T-cell memory formation after mild COVID-19. TCRdb passed the 5' RACE reads through MiXCR, listing each CDR3 protein once. The sample yields 210,000 or so distinct CDR3 sequences, roughly a tenth seen once. Source material: PBMCs or a T cell subset sorted from them (not recorded which). The receptors were sampled from a man younger than 35 who had mild COVID-19 (a few samples of this study predate the infection). Cell type and time point are not known.

A few counts support this clonotype. The chain joins TRBV25-1 to TRBJ2-1; D is unresolved. The CDR3 runs 14 residues. V was trimmed by 5 bases and J by 3 bases, leaving 11 bases between them. Per germline, CDR1 MGHDK and CDR2 SYGVNS. DNA for the CDR3: TGTGCCAGCAGTCAGTCCGACTTCTACAATGAGCAGTTCTTC. It encodes CASSQSDFYNEQFF. The full variable domain, in which reference TRBV25-1 and TRBJ2-1 provide the parts outside the CDR3, is EADIYQTPRYLVIGTGKKITLECSQTMGHDKMYWYQQDPGMELHLIHYSYGVNSTEKGDLSSESTVSRIRTEHFPLTLESARPSHTSQYLCASSQSDFYNEQFFGPGTRLTVL.

This clonotype was observed many times. V is TRBV12-3 or TRBV12-4 and J is TRBJ2-3; 7 nucleotides match TRBD2. The CDR3 loop spans 14 amino acids. V gave up 5 bases and J gave up 9 bases; unmatched junction bases: 11. CDR3 in DNA: TGTGCCAGCAGTCCCGGGACTACGATAGGGACGCAGTATTTT. This translates into CASSPGTTIGTQYF.

This clonotype was picked up many times. The rearrangement links TRBV7-3 to TRBJ2-3; D gene uncertain. Trimming removed 5 bases from V and 2 bases from J, with 11 bases in between. The CDR3 totals 14 residues. CDR1 and CDR2 (germline): SGHTA, FQGTGA. CDR3 DNA: TGTGCCAGCAGCCTCGACGGAAACACAGATACGCAGTATTTT. Translated, it gives CASSLDGNTDTQYF.